One T cell receptor beta chain is described in this entry. As yet, its antigen is unknown. This sample was included in a study of blood T cells in healthy people across ages. It was with a sample-barcoded 5' primer and a J-beta primer mix that a second PCR of about 7 to 12 cycles was run. Each TCR beta cDNA got a 12-nucleotide random molecular identifier. Each CDR3 protein gets one entry after TCRdb re-called the 5' RACE reads with MiXCR. Of 600,000 to 1,000,000 distinct CDR3 sequences in the sample, 25% were seen once. This CDR3 spans 14 amino acids. V gave up 3 bases and J gave up 2 bases, with 9 bases separating them. The V gene's germline CDR1 is MDHEN and CDR2 SYDVKM. About 10 milliliters of peripheral blood were drawn from each donor into EDTA-treated tubes. Whole-study findings and limits: In older individuals, TCR beta diversity per million T cells was lower, falling roughly linearly with age.

These data are also associated with another study on T cells of mothers and their children.

Material for sequencing was blood. The receptor's source is a boy under 18 in good health. The chain has TRBV28 and TRBJ2-3, with D unresolved. Here the CDR3 reads CASSFPPSTDTQYF. CDR3 coding DNA: TGTGCCAGCAGTTTCCCCCCCTCCACAGATACGCAGTATTTT.